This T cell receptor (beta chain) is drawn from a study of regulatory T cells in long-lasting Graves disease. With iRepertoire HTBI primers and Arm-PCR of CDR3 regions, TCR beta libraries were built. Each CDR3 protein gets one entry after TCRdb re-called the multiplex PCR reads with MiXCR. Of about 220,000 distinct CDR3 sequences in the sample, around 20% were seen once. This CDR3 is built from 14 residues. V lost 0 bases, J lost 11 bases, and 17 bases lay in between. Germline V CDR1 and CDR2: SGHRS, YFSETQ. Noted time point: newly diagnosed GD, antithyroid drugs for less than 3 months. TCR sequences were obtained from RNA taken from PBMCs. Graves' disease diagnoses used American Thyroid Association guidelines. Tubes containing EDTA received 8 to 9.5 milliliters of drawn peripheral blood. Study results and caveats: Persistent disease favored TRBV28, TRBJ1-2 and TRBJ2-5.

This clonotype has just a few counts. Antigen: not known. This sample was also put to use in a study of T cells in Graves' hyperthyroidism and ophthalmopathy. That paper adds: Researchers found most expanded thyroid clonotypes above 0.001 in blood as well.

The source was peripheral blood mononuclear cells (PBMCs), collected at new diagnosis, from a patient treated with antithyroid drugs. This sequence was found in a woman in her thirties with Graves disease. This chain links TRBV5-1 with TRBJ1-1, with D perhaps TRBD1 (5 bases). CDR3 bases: TGCGCCAGCAGCTTGGAGGGACGGCCATTGCGTGCTTTCTTT. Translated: CASSLEGRPLRAFF.